This TCR beta chain was recovered during a study of graft-versus-host responses after intestinal transplantation. This clone was recorded only once. The target antigen is unknown. Only in-frame clones appear in the TCRdb table, and some are missing; sequencing was by immunoSEQ multiplex PCR. The sample holds over 120,000 clones, about 90% seen once. CDR1 and CDR2 (germline): LGHNA, YNFKEQ. Trimming took 0 bases from V and 14 from J, leaving 17 bases between them. The CDR3 consists of 15 residues. This material consisted of unstimulated CD4+ T cells sorted from spleen or lymph node cells, taken before intestinal transplant. The chain has TRBV4-2 and TRBJ1-6; unclear D gene. This receptor was identified in a human donor who received an intestinal transplant. CDR3 region: CASSQEDRMRNALHF. CDR3 coding DNA: TGTGCCAGCAGCCAAGAAGATCGTATGAGGAACGCCCTCCACTTT.